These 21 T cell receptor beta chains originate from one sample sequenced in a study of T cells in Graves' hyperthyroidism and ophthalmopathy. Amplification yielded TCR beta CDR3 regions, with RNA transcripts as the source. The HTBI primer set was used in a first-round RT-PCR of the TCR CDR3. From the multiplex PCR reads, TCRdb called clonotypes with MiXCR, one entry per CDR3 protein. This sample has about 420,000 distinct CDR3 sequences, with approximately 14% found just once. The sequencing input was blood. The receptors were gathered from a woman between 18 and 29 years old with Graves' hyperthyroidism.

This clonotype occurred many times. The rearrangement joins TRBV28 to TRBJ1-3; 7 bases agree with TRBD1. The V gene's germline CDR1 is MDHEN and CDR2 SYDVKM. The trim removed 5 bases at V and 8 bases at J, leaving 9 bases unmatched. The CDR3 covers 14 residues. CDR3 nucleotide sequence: TGTGCCAGCAGTGTCCAGGGGGGCCCGGACACCATATATTTT. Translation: CASSVQGGPDTIYF.

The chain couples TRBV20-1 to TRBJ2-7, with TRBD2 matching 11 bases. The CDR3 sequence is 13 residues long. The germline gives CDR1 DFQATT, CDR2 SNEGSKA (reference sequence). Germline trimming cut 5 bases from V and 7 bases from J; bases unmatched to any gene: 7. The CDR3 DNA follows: TGCAGTGCTCCTACTAGCGGGAGAAGTGAGCAGTACTTC. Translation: CSAPTSGRSEQYF.

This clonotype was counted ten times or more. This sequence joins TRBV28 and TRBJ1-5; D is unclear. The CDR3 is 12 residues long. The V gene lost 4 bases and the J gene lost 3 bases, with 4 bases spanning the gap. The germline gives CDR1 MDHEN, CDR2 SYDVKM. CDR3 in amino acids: CASSWVNQPQHF. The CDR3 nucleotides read TGTGCCAGCAGTTGGGTCAATCAGCCCCAGCATTTT. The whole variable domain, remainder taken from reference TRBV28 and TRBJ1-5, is DVKVTQSSRYLVKRTGEKVFLECVQDMDHENMFWYRQDPGLGLRLIYFSYDVKMKEKGDIPEGYSVSREKKERFSLILESASTNQTSMYLCASSWVNQPQHFGDGTRLSIL.

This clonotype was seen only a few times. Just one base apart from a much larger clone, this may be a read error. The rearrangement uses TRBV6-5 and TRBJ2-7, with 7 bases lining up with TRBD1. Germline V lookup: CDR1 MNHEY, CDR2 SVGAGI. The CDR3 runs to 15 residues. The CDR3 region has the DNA TGTGCCAGCAGTTCCGGACAGGTGGCCCTCTACGGGCAGTACTTC. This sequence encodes CASSSGQVALYGQYF.

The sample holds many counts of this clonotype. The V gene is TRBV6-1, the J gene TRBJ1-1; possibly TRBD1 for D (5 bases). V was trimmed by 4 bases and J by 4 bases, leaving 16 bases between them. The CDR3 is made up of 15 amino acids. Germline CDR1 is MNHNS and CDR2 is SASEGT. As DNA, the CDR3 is TGTGCCAGCAGTGTCCAGGTGGGGCAGGGCACTGAAGCTTTCTTT. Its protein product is CASSVQVGQGTEAFF.

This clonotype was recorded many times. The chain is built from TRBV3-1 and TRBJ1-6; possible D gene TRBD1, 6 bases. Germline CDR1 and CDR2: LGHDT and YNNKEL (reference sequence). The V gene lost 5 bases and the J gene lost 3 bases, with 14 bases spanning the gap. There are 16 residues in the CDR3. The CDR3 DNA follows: TGTGCCAGCAGCTCCCGGACAGCCGGCTATAATTCACCCCTCCACTTT. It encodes CASSSRTAGYNSPLHF.

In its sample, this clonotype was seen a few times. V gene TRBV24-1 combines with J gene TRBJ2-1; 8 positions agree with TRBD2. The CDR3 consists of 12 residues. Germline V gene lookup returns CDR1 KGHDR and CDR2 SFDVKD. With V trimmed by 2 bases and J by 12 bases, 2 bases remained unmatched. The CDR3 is CATSDSTSGQFF. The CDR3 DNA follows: TGTGCCACCAGTGATTCTACTAGCGGGCAGTTCTTC.

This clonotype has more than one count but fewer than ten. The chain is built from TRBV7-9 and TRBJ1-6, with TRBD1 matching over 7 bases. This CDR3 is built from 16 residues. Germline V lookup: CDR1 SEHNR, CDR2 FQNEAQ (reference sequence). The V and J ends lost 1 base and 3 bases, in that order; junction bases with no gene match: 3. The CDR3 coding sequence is TGTGCCAGCAGCTTAGGGAGGACAGGCTATAATTCACCCCTCCACTTT. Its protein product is CASSLGRTGYNSPLHF.

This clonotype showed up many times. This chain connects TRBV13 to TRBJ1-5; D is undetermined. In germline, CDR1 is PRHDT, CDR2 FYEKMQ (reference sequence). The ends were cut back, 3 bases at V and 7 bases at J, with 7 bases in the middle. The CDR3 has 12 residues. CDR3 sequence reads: CASSLGGQPQHF. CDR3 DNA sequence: TGTGCCAGCAGCTTGGGAGGGCAGCCCCAGCATTTT.

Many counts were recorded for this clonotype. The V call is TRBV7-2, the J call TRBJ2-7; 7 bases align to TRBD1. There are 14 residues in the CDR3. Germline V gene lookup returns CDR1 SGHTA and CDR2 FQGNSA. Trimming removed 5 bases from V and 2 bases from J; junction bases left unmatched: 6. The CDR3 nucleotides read TGTGCCAGCAGCCCAGGGGGTTTACCCTACGAGCAGTACTTC. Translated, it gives CASSPGGLPYEQYF.

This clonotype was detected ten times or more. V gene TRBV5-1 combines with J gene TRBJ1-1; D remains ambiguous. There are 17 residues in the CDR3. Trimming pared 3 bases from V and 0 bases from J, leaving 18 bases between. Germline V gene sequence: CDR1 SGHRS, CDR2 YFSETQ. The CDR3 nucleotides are TGCGCCAGCAGCTCAGTGGGAAAGGAAGTCATGAACACTGAAGCTTTCTTT. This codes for CASSSVGKEVMNTEAFF.

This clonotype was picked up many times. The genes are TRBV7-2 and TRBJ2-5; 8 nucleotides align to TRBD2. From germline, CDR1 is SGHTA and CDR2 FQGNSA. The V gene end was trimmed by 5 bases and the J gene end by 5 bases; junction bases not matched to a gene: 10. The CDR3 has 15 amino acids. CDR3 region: CASSALAGSQETQYF. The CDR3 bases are TGTGCCAGCAGCGCTTTAGCGGGGAGCCAGGAGACCCAGTACTTC. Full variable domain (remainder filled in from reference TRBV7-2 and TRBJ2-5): GAGVSQSPSNKVTEKGKDVELRCDPISGHTALYWYRQSLGQGLEFLIYFQGNSAPDKSGLPSDRFSAERTGGSVSTLTIQRTQQEDSAVYLCASSALAGSQETQYFGPGTRLLVL.

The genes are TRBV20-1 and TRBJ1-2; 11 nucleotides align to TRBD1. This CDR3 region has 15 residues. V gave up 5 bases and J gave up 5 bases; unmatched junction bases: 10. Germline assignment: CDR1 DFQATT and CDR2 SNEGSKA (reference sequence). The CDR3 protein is CSAARTGGNRYGYTF. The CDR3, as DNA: TGCAGTGCTGCGAGGACAGGGGGCAATAGGTATGGCTACACCTTC.

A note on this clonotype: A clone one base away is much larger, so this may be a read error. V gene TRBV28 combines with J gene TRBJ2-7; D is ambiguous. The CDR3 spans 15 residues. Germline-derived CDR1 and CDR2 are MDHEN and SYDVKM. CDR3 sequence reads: CAGSLSGSSSYEQYF. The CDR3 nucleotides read TGTGCCGGCAGTTTATCCGGGTCAAGCTCCTACGAGCAGTACTTC.

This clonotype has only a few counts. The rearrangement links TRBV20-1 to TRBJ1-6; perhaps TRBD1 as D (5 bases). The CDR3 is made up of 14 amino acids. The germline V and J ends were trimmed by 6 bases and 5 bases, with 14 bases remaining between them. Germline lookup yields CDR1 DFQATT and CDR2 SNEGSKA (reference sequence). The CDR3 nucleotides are TGCAGTGCCGAGGGCAGGGCGAATAATTCACCCCTCCACTTT. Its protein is CSAEGRANNSPLHF.

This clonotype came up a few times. This CDR3 reads CATSSGTEYNEQFF. CDR3 coding DNA: TGTGCCACCAGCAGCGGGACGGAATACAATGAGCAGTTCTTC. This sequence joins TRBV15 and TRBJ2-1; D possibly uses TRBD1 or TRBD2 (5 bases each). V gave up 3 bases and J gave up 4 bases, with 10 bases separating them. The length of the CDR3 is 14 residues. Germline CDR1 is LNHNV and CDR2 is YYDKDF (reference sequence).

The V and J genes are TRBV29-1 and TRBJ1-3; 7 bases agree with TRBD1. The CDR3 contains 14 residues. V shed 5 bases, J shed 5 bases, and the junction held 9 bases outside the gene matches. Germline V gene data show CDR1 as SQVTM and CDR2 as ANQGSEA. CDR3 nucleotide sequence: TGCAGCGTTAGGAGCGACAGGGCAAGAAACACCATATATTTT. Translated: CSVRSDRARNTIYF.

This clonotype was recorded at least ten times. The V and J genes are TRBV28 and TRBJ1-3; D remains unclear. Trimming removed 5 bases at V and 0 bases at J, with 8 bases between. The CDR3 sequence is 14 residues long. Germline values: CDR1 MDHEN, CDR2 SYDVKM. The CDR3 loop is CASSMVNSGNTIYF. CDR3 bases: TGTGCCAGCAGTATGGTGAACTCTGGAAACACCATATATTTT.

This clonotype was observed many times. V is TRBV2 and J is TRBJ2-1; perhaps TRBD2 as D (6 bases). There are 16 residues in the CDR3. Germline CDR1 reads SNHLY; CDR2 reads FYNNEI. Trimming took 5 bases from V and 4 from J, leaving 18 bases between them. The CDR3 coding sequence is TGTGCCAGCAGTCGGGACTCCTCTTATCCTTACAATGAGCAGTTCTTC. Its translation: CASSRDSSYPYNEQFF. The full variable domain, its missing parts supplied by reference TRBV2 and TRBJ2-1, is EPEVTQTPSHQVTQMGQEVILRCVPISNHLYFYWYRQILGQKVEFLVSFYNNEISEKSEIFDDQFSVERPDGSNFTLKIRSTKLEDSAMYFCASSRDSSYPYNEQFFGPGTRLTVL.

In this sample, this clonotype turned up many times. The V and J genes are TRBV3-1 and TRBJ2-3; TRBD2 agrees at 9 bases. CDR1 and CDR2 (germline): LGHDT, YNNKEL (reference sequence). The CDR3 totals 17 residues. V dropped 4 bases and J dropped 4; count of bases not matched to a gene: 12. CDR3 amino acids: CASSPTFGGGASDTQYF. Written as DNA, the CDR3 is TGTGCCAGCAGCCCAACCTTTGGCGGGGGGGCGTCAGATACGCAGTATTTT.

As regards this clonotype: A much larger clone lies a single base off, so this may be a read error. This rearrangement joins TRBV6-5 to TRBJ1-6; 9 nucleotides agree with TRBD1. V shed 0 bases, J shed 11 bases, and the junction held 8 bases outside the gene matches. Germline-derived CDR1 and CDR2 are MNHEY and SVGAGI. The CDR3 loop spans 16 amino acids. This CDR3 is CASSYSTGTGKPPLHF. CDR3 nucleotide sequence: TGTGCCAGCAGTTACTCAACCGGGACAGGGAAACCACCCCTCCACTTT.